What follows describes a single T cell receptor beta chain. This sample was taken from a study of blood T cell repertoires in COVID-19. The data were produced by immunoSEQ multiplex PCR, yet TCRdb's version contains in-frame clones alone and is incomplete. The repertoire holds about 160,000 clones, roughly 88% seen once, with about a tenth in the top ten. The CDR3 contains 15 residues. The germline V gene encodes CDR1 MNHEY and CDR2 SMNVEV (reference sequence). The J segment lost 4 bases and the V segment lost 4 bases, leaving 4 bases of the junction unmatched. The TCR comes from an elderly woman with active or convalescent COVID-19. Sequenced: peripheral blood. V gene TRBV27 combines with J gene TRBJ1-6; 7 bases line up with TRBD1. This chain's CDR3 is CASSSGQLYNSPLHF. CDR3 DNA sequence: TGTGCCAGCAGTTCGGGACAGTTGTATAATTCACCCCTCCACTTT.